The rows below give T cell receptor beta chains drawn from one sample of a study of shared clonotypes between healthy human individuals. The protocol was immunoSEQ multiplex PCR, while the TCRdb copy is restricted to in-frame clones and leaves out a portion. The sample gives a few hundred thousand clones, about 73% of which show up once; under 11% is in the top ten. The sequenced sample consisted of memory CD4+ T cells sorted from blood. The receptors were sampled from a man aged 25-40 years in good health. Each CDR3 is given with its conserved first and last residue. The order of the fields is V gene, J gene, clone size, D gene, CDR3 protein, CDR3 DNA. D genes are given only for firm matches. Expanded clones get a size class; other rows say once, few or many, or leave the size out.

TRBV7-2,TRBJ2-5,.,.,CASSLQGFAETQYF,TGTGCCAGCAGCTTACAGGGGTTTGCAGAGACCCAGTACTTC
TRBV19,TRBJ2-1,.,TRBD2,CASSISSGSTSEQFF,TGTGCCAGTAGTATATCTAGCGGGAGCACCAGTGAGCAGTTCTTC
TRBV5-4,TRBJ2-3,.,TRBD2,CSSSSPNSGSPDTQYF,TGTTCCAGCAGCTCACCCAATAGCGGGAGCCCAGATACGCAGTATTTT
TRBV7-9,TRBJ2-1,.,TRBD2,CASSLWLAGAYNEQFF,TGTGCCAGCAGCTTATGGCTAGCGGGAGCCTACAATGAGCAGTTCTTC
TRBV21-1,TRBJ2-3,.,.,CASTRTLDTQYF,TGTGCCAGCACCCGGACCTTAGATACGCAGTATTTT
TRBV6-1,TRBJ2-2,.,.,CASSNGPGELFF,TGTGCCAGCAGTAACGGGCCCGGGGAGCTGTTTTTT
TRBV9,TRBJ2-3,.,.,CASSVRLATDTQYF,TGTGCCAGCAGCGTAAGACTGGCGACAGATACGCAGTATTTT
TRBV7-6,TRBJ2-1,.,TRBD2,CASSFGTSGSMGNEQFF,TGTGCCAGCAGCTTTGGGACTAGCGGGAGTATGGGAAATGAGCAGTTCTTC
TRBV27,TRBJ2-2,.,.,CASSLILGGGTGELFF,TGTGCCAGCAGTTTGATCCTCGGGGGAGGCACCGGGGAGCTGTTTTTT
TRBV11-1,TRBJ2-2,.,TRBD1,CASSSGGTVNTGELFF,TGTGCCAGCAGCTCCGGTGGGACAGTAAACACCGGGGAGCTGTTTTTT
TRBV28,TRBJ2-1,.,.,CASSFIGLAQNEQFF,TGTGCCAGCAGTTTTATAGGTTTAGCCCAGAATGAGCAGTTCTTC
TRBV19,TRBJ2-1,.,TRBD2,CASAGTSGSNEQFF,TGTGCCAGCGCCGGGACTAGCGGGAGTAATGAGCAGTTCTTC
TRBV10-3,TRBJ2-3,.,TRBD1,CAIKGQGGTDTQYF,TGTGCCATCAAAGGACAGGGGGGCACAGATACGCAGTATTTT
TRBV29-1,TRBJ2-3,.,TRBD2,CSVYGTSGKDTQYF,TGCAGCGTTTACGGGACTAGCGGGAAGGATACGCAGTATTTT
TRBV27,TRBJ2-5,.,.,CASSRWGQETQYF,TGTGCCAGCAGTAGGTGGGGTCAAGAGACCCAGTACTTC
TRBV5-4,TRBJ1-4,.,TRBD1,CASSTPGQGGEKLFF,TGTGCCAGCAGCACACCGGGACAGGGTGGGGAAAAACTGTTTTTT
TRBV3-1/TRBV3-2,TRBJ2-2,few,.,CASSPRVFF,TGTGCCAGCAGCCCACGTGTGTTTTTT
TRBV4-2,TRBJ2-1,few,.,CASSQVAGGNLGDEQFF,TGTGCCAGCAGCCAAGTGGCCGGGGGAAATTTAGGTGATGAGCAGTTCTTC
TRBV18,TRBJ2-7,.,TRBD2,CASSPARTSGIYEQYF,TGTGCCAGCTCACCAGCCAGGACTAGCGGTATCTACGAGCAGTACTTC
TRBV19,TRBJ2-3,.,TRBD2,CASSIGTSGSRPDTQYF,TGTGCCAGTAGTATAGGGACTAGCGGGAGTAGGCCAGATACGCAGTATTTT
TRBV20-1,TRBJ2-3,few,.,CSAISPGTQYF,TGCAGTGCTATTAGTCCTGGTACGCAGTATTTT
TRBV9,TRBJ2-2,many,.,CASSVMSGSGELFF,TGTGCCAGCAGCGTAATGTCGGGGAGCGGGGAGCTGTTTTTT
TRBV25-1,TRBJ2-6,.,.,CASSESRSGANVLTF,TGTGCCAGCAGTGAATCGCGCTCTGGGGCCAACGTCCTGACTTTC
TRBV27,TRBJ2-1,.,TRBD1,CASSFQGANNEQFF,TGTGCCAGCAGTTTTCAGGGGGCCAACAATGAGCAGTTCTTC
TRBV7-2,TRBJ1-6,.,.,CASSLIPGDSPLHF,TGTGCCAGCAGCTTAATTCCAGGGGATTCACCCCTCCACTTT
TRBV29-1,TRBJ2-2,many,.,CSVGQYTGELFF,TGCAGCGTTGGCCAGTACACCGGGGAGCTGTTTTTT
TRBV6-1,TRBJ2-7,once,.,CASRLSAYEQYF,TGTGCCAGCAGATTGAGTGCCTACGAGCAGTACTTC
TRBV30,TRBJ2-5,.,TRBD2,CAWTSGQHQETQYF,TGTGCCTGGACTAGCGGGCAACACCAAGAGACCCAGTACTTC
TRBV6-6,TRBJ2-3,.,TRBD2,CASSYSRGAGADTQYF,TGTGCCAGCAGTTACTCGCGGGGGGCGGGTGCAGATACGCAGTATTTT
TRBV2,TRBJ1-5,.,.,CASSEQAYNQPQHF,TGTGCCAGCAGTGAACAGGCCTACAATCAGCCCCAGCATTTT
TRBV2,TRBJ2-1,.,.,CASSDWLADYNEQFF,TGTGCCAGCAGTGACTGGCTAGCTGATTATAATGAGCAGTTCTTC
TRBV7-2,TRBJ2-1,.,TRBD2,CASSRSGSNEQFF,TGTGCCAGCAGTAGGAGCGGGAGCAATGAGCAGTTCTTC
TRBV7-2,TRBJ2-5,few,TRBD1,CASSLVGPGQGEKTQYF,TGTGCCAGCAGCTTAGTTGGCCCGGGACAGGGAGAAAAGACCCAGTACTTC
TRBV9,TRBJ2-4,.,.,CASSVDSGNIQYF,TGTGCCAGCAGCGTAGATTCTGGGAACATTCAGTACTTC
TRBV2,TRBJ2-3,.,TRBD2,CASSRLAVGLDTQYF,TGTGCCAGCAGCCGACTAGCGGTGGGGCTGGATACGCAGTATTTT
TRBV19,TRBJ1-5,.,.,CASSRGDSHQPQHF,TGTGCCAGTAGTAGAGGAGACAGTCATCAGCCCCAGCATTTT
TRBV5-1,TRBJ2-7,.,.,CASSWGASGGEQYF,TGCGCCAGCAGTTGGGGGGCCTCCGGGGGCGAGCAGTACTTC
TRBV27,TRBJ2-5,.,TRBD2,CASSPLAGGFGTQYF,TGTGCCAGCAGTCCACTAGCGGGAGGGTTTGGGACCCAGTACTTC
TRBV28,TRBJ2-1,few,.,CASRKTSYNEQFF,TGTGCCAGCAGAAAGACTAGCTACAATGAGCAGTTCTTC
TRBV10-2,TRBJ1-3,few,.,CASSEVSSGNTIYF,TGCGCCAGCAGCGAAGTTAGCTCTGGAAACACCATATATTTT